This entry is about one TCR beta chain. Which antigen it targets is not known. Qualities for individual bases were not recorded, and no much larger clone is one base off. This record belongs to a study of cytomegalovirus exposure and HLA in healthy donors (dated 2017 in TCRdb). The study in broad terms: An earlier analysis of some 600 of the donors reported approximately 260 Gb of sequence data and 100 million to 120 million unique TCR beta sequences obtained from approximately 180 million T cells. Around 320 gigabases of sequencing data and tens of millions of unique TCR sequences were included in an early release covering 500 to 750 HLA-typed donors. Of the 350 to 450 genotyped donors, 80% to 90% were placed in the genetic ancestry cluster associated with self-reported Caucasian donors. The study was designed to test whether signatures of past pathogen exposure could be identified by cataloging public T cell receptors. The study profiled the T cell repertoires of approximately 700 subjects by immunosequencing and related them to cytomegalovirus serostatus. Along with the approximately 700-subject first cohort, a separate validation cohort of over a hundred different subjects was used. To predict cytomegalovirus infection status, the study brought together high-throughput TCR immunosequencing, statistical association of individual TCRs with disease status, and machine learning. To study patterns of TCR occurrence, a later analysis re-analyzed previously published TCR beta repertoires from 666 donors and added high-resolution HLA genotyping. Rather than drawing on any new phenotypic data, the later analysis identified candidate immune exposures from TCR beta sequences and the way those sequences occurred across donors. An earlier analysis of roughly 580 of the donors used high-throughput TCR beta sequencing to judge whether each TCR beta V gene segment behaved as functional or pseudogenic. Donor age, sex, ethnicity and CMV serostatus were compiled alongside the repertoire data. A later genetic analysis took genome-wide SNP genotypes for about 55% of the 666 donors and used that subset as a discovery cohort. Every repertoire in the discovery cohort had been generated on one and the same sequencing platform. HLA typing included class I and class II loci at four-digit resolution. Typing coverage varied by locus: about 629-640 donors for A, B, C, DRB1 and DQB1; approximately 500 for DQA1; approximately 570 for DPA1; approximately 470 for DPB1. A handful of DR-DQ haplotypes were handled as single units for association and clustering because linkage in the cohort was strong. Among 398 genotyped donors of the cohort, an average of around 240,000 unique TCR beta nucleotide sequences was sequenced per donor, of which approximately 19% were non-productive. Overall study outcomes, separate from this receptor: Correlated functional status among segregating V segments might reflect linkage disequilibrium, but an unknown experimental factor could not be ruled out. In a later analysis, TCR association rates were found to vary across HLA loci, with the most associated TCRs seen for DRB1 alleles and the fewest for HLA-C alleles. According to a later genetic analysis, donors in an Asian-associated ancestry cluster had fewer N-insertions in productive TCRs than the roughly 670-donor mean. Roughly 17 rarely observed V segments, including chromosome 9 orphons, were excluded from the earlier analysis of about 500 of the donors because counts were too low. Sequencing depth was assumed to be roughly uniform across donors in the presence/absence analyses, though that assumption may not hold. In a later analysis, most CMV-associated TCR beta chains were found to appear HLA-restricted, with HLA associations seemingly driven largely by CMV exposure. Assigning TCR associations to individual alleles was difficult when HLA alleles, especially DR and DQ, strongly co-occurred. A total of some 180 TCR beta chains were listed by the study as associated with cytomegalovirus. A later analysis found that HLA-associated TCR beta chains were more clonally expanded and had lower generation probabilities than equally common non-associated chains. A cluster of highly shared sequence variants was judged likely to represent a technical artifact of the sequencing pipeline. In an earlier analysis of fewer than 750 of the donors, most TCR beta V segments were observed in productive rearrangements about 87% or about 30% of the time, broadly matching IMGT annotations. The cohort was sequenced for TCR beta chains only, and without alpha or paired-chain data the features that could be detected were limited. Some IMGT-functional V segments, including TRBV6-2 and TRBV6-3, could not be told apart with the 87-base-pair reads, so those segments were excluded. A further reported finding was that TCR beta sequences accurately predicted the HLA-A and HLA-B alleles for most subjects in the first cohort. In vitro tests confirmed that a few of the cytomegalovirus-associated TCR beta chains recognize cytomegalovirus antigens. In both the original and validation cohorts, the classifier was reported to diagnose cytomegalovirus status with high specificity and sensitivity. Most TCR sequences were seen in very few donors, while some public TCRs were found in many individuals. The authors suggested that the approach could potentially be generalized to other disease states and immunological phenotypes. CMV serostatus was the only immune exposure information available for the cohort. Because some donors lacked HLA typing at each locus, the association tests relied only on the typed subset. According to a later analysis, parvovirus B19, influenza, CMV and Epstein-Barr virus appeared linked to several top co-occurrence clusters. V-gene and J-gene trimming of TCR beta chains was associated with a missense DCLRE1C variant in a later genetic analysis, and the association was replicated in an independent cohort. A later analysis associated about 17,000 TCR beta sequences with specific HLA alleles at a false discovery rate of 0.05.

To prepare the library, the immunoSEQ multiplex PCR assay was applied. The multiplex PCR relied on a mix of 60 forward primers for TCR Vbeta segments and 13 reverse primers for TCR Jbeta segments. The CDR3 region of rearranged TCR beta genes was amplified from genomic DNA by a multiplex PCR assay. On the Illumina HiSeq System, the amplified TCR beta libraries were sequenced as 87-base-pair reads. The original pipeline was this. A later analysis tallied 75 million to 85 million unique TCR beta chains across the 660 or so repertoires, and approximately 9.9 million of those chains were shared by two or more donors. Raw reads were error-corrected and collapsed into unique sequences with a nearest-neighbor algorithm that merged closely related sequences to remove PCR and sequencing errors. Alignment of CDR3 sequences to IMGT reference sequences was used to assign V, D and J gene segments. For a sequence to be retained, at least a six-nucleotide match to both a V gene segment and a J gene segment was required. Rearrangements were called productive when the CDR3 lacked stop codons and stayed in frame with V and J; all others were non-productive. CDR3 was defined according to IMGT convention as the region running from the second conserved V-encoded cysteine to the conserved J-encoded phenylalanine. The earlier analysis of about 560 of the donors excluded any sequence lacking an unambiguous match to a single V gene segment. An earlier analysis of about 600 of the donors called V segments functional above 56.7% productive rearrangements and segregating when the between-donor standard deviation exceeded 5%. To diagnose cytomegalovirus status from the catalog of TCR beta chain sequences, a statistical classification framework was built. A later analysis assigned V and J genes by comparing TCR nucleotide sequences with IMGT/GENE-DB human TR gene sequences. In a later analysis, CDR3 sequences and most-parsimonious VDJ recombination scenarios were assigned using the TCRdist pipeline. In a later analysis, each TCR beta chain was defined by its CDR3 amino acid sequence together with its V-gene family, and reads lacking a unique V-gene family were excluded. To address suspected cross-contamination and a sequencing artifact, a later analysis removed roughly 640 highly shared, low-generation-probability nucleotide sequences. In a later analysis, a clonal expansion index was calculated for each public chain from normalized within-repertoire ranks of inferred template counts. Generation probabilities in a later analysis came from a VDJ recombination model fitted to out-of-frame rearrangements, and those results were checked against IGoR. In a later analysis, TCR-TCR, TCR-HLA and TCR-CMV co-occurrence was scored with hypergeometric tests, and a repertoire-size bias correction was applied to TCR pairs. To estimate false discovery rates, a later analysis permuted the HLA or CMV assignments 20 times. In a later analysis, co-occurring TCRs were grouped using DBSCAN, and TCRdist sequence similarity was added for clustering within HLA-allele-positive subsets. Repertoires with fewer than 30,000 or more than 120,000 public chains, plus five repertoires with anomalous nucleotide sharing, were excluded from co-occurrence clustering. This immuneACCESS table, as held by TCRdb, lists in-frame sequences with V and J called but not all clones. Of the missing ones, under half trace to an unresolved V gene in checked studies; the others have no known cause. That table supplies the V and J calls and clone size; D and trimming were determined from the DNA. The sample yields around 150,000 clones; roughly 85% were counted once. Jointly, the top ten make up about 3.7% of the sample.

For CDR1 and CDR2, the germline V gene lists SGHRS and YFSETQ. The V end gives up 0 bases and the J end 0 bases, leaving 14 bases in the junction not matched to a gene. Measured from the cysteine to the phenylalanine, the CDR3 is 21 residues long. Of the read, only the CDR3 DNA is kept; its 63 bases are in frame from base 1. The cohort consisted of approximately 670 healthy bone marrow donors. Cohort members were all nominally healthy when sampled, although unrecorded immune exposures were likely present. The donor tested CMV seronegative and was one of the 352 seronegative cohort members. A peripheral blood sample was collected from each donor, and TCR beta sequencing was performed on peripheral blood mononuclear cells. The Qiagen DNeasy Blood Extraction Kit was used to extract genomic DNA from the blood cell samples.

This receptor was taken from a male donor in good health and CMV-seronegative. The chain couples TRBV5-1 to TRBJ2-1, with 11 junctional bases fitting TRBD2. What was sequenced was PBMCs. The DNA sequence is TGCGCCAGCAGCTTGGACCCCAGGACTAGCGGGTCCCCTAGCTCCTACAATGAGCAGTTCTTC. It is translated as CASSLDPRTSGSPSSYNEQFF. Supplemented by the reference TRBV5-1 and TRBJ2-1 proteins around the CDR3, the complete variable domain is KAGVTQTPRYLIKTRGQQVTLSCSPISGHRSVSWYQQTPGQGLQFLFEYFSETQRNKGNFPGRFSGRQFSNSRSEMNVSTLELGDSALYLCASSLDPRTSGSPSSYNEQFFGPGTRLTVL.